This TCR beta chain is drawn from a study of cytomegalovirus exposure and HLA in healthy donors. Study as a whole: About 200 million T cells yielded around 120 million unique TCR beta sequences in earlier analysis.

Findings and limits, study-wide: Later analysis identified a missense DCLRE1C variant that was linked to TCR beta V- and J-gene trimming. Later analysis reportedly placed an Asian-associated ancestry cluster below the approximately 700-donor mean in N-insertions.

About this clone itself: Its target is not known.

The germline CDR1 and CDR2 sequences are ENHRY and SYGVKD. The CDR3 sequence is 16 residues long. V lost 5 bases and J lost 3; bases outside the gene matches: 7. Both 60 Vbeta primers and 13 Jbeta primers went into the PCR. Profiling relied on immunoSEQ multiplex PCR, and the TCRdb table lists in-frame clones only, not all of them. The sample shows approximately 100,000 clones, about four fifths of them seen only once. The source of this sequence is a woman aged 40 to 50 in good health and CMV-seronegative. This chain links TRBV10-3 with TRBJ2-3; 11 bases line up with TRBD2. The sample taken for sequencing was PBMCs. This chain's CDR3 is CAISRIAGGPTDTQYF. In DNA, the CDR3 is TGTGCCATCAGTAGGATAGCGGGAGGGCCTACAGATACGCAGTATTTT.